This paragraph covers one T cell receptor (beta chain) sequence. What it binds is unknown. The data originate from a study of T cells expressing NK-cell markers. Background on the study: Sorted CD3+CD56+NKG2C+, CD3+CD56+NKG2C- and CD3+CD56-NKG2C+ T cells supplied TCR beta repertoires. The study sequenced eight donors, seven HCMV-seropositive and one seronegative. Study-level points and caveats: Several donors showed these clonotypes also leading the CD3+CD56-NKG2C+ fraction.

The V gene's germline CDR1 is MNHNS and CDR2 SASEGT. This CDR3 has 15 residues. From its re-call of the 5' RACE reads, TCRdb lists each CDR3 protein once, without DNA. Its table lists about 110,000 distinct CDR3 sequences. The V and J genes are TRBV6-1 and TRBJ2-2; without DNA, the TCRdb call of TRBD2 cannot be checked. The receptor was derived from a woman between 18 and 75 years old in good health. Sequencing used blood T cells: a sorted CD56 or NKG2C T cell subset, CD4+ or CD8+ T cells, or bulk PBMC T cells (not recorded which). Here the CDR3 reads CASSRDSGSTGELFF.